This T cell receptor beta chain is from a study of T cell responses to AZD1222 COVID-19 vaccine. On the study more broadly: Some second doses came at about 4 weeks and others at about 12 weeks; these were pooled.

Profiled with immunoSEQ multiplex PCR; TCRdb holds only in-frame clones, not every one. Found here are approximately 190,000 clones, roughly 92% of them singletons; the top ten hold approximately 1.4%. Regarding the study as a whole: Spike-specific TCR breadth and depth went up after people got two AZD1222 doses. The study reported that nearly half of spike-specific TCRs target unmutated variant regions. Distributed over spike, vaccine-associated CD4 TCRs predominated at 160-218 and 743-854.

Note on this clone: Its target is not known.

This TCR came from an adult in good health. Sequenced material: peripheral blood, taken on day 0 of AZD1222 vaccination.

In nucleotides, the CDR3 is TGTGCCAGCAGCCGGACAGGGGGGGCGGAAAAACTGTTTTTT. This encodes CASSRTGGAEKLFF. This chain joins TRBV9 and TRBJ1-4; 10 nucleotides agree with TRBD1. The trim removed 4 bases at V and 8 bases at J, leaving 5 bases unmatched. The CDR3 is 14 residues long. Germline CDR1 and CDR2: SGDLS and YYNGEE.